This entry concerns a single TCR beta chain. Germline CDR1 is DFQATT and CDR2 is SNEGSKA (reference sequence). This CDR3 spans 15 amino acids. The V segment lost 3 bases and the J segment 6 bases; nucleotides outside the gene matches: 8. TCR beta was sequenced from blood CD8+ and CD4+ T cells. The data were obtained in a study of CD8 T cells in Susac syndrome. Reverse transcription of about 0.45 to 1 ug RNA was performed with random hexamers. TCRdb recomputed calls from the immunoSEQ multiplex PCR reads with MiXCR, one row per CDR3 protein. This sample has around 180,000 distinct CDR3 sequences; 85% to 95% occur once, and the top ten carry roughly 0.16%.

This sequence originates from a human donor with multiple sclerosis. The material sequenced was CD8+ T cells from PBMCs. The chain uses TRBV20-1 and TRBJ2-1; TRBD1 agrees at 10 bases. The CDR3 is CSARSRDRGLNEQFF. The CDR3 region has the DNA TGCAGTGCTAGGTCCCGGGACAGGGGCCTCAATGAGCAGTTCTTC.